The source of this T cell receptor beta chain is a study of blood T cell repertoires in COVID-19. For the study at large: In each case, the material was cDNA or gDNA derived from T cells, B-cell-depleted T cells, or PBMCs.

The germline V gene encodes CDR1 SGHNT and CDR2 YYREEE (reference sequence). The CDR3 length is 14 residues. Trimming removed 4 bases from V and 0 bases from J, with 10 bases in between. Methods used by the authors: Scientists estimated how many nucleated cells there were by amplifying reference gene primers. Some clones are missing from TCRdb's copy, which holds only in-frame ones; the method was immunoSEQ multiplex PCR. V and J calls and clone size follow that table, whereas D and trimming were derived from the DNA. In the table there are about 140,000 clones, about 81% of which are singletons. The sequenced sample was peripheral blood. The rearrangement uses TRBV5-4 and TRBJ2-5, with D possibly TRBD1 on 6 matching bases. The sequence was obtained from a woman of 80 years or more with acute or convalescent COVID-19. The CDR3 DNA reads TGTGCCAGCAGCGCAGACAGGTACCAAGAGACCCAGTACTTC. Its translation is CASSADRYQETQYF.